The 29 T cell receptor beta chains given below trace back to one sample, sequenced in a study of T cell responses to AZD1222 COVID-19 vaccine. Using immunoSEQ multiplex PCR, the repertoire was profiled, and TCRdb retains in-frame clones only, with some absent. The sample carries fewer than 90,000 clones, around nine tenths recorded once. The starting material was peripheral blood, obtained 28 days after the second AZD1222 dose. These receptor sequences come from an adult who received the AZD1222 COVID-19 vaccine.

This chain joins TRBV7-3 and TRBJ1-1; D is unresolved. The CDR3 is 13 amino acids. Looked up from germline, CDR1 is SGHTA and CDR2 is FQGTGA. V was cut by 2 bases and J by 5 bases, with 9 bases left in between. The CDR3 DNA reads TGTGCCAGCAGCTTATGGGGTGGGACTGAAGCTTTCTTT. It is translated as CASSLWGGTEAFF.

The gene calls are TRBV3-1 (or the pseudogene TRBV3-2) and TRBJ1-2; D gene uncertain. The CDR3 consists of 15 residues. Trimming pared 1 base from V and 5 bases from J, leaving 14 bases between. Germline-derived CDR1 and CDR2 are LGHDT and YNNKEL (reference sequence). CDR3 DNA: TGTGCCAGCAGCCAAGGCAACAGCGCGTCGTATGGCTACACCTTC. This codes for CASSQGNSASYGYTF.

The genes are TRBV25-1 and TRBJ2-7, with 9 bases that match TRBD2. The germline CDR1 and CDR2 sequences are MGHDK and SYGVNS. The CDR3 totals 15 residues. V lost 4 bases to trimming and J lost 3 bases; unmatched junction nucleotides: 7. DNA for the CDR3: TGTGCCAGCAGTGGGGCTAGCGGGATAGGCTACGAGCAGTACTTC. This codes for CASSGASGIGYEQYF.

The chain recombines TRBV27 with TRBJ1-1, with D maybe TRBD1 (5 bases). CDR1 is MNHEY and CDR2 is SMNVEV in the germline V gene (reference sequence). The germline V and J ends were trimmed by 4 bases and 5 bases, with 8 bases remaining between them. This CDR3 region has 12 residues. The CDR3 bases are TGTGCCAGCAGTTCCGGGGGGACTGAAGCTTTCTTT. This translates into CASSSGGTEAFF.

The chain joins TRBV29-1 to TRBJ2-7; D gene unclear. Trimming cost V 4 bases and J 4 bases, with 11 bases left between them. The CDR3 spans 12 residues. Germline CDR1 reads SQVTM; CDR2 reads ANQGSEA. Written as DNA, the CDR3 is TGCAGCGTTGCCGGATCAAGGTACGAGCAGTACTTC. Amino acid sequence: CSVAGSRYEQYF.

The gene calls are TRBV7-9 and TRBJ1-2, with 9 nucleotides matching TRBD1. Unmatched junction bases numbered 14, after V lost 6 bases and J lost 6 bases. CDR1 SEHNR and CDR2 FQNEAQ come from the germline V gene (reference sequence). The CDR3 extends over 16 amino acids. The CDR3 is CASRDERGQGMHGYTF. CDR3 nucleotide sequence: TGTGCCAGCAGGGACGAAAGGGGACAGGGAATGCATGGCTACACCTTC.

This chain links TRBV6-2 or TRBV6-3 with TRBJ1-6; D perhaps matches TRBD1 (6 bases). Germline CDR1 and CDR2: MNHEY and SVGEGT. The V gene lost 4 bases and the J gene lost 6 bases, with 19 bases spanning the gap. The CDR3 consists of 17 residues. The CDR3 loop reads CASSSRARDTTNSPLHF. CDR3 sequence (DNA): TGTGCCAGCAGTTCCCGCGCCCGGGACACAACTAATTCACCCCTCCACTTT.

This chain uses TRBV7-2 with TRBJ1-4, with D perhaps matching TRBD1 (6 bases). V was clipped by 11 bases and J by 3 bases, with 13 bases between them. This CDR3 is 13 amino acids long. Germline V gives CDR1 SGHTA, CDR2 FQGNSA. CDR3 residues: CAGSGTPNEKLFF. For the CDR3, the DNA is TGTGCCGGAAGTGGGACACCTAATGAAAAACTGTTTTTT.

CDR3 in DNA: TGTGCCAGCAGCCTAACAATGCAGGGTAACACTGAAGCTTTCTTT. Its protein product is CASSLTMQGNTEAFF. The V call is TRBV3-1 (or the pseudogene TRBV3-2), the J call TRBJ1-1; TRBD1 is a possible D gene (5 bases). Germline V gene data show CDR1 as LGHDT and CDR2 as YNNKEL (reference sequence). V was shortened by 4 bases and J by 2 bases, with 14 bases between the two germline ends. The CDR3 extends over 15 amino acids.

This rearrangement joins TRBV7-9 to TRBJ2-7; tentative D call: TRBD1 (5 bases). The V end was cut by 3 bases, the J end by 6 bases, with 9 bases between. This CDR3 is built from 12 residues. In germline, CDR1 is SEHNR, CDR2 FQNEAQ (reference sequence). The DNA for the CDR3 is TGTGCCAGCAGCTTTATACAGGCCGAGCAGTACTTC. This codes for CASSFIQAEQYF.

V is TRBV6-5 and J is TRBJ1-1; D gene ambiguous. The CDR3 extends over 13 amino acids. CDR1 and CDR2 (germline): MNHEY, SVGAGI. The V and J ends lost 6 bases and 7 bases respectively, with 15 bases between them. The CDR3 DNA is TGTGCCAGCAGGATCACCCGGACGGGTGAAGCTTTCTTT. Translated: CASRITRTGEAFF.

This clone was seen only once. The rearrangement uses TRBV3-1 (or the pseudogene TRBV3-2) and TRBJ1-2; the match to TRBD1 covers 7 bases. V was clipped by 4 bases and J by 4 bases; unmatched bases: 6. The germline V gene encodes CDR1 LGHDT and CDR2 YNNKEL (reference sequence). This CDR3 region has 14 residues. CDR3 region: CASSPGQRSYGYTF. The CDR3 coding sequence is TGTGCCAGCAGCCCGGGACAGCGGTCCTATGGCTACACCTTC.

The chain joins TRBV5-1 to TRBJ2-5, with 10 bases that match TRBD1. The ends lost 5 bases at V and 2 bases at J; junction bases unmatched: 9. The CDR3 runs 16 residues. Germline V gene data show CDR1 as SGHRS and CDR2 as YFSETQ. The CDR3 nucleotides read TGCGCCAGCAGAAGGACAGGGGGGTTTGCGCAAGAGACCCAGTACTTC. The encoded protein is CASRRTGGFAQETQYF.

The rearrangement links TRBV28 to TRBJ2-1; D is perhaps TRBD2 (5 bases). Germline V lookup: CDR1 MDHEN, CDR2 SYDVKM. Trimming pared 6 bases from V and 4 bases from J, leaving 10 bases between. The CDR3 loop spans 13 amino acids. In nucleotides, the CDR3 is TGTGCCAGCAGGCCCGGGATTTACAATGAGCAGTTCTTC. Amino acids: CASRPGIYNEQFF. The complete variable domain, with remaining parts taken from reference TRBV28 and TRBJ2-1, reads DVKVTQSSRYLVKRTGEKVFLECVQDMDHENMFWYRQDPGLGLRLIYFSYDVKMKEKGDIPEGYSVSREKKERFSLILESASTNQTSMYLCASRPGIYNEQFFGPGTRLTVL.

The rearrangement uses TRBV15 and TRBJ1-1; TRBD1 might be the D (5 bases). The ends were cut back, 2 bases at V and 11 bases at J, with 12 bases in the middle. There are 12 residues in the CDR3. Germline V gene lookup returns CDR1 LNHNV and CDR2 YYDKDF (reference sequence). For the CDR3, the DNA is TGTGCCACCAGCAGATTTCAGGGCGGTGCTTTCTTT. This gives the protein CATSRFQGGAFF. The whole variable domain, filled in from reference TRBV15 and TRBJ1-1, reads DAMVIQNPRYQVTQFGKPVTLSCSQTLNHNVMYWYQQKSSQAPKLLFHYYDKDFNNEADTPDNFQSRRPNTSFCFLDIRSPGLGDTAMYLCATSRFQGGAFFGQGTRLTVV.

This clone occurred a few times. V and J are TRBV9 and TRBJ2-7, with 7 positions matching TRBD1. The CDR3 has 15 amino acids. Trimming removed 0 bases from V and 2 bases from J; junction bases left unmatched: 5. Germline values: CDR1 SGDLS, CDR2 YYNGEE. CDR3 bases: TGTGCCAGCAGCGTAGAGGGGGCAGGGCCCTACGAGCAGTACTTC. The encoded protein is CASSVEGAGPYEQYF. Full variable domain (missing parts from reference TRBV9 and TRBJ2-7): DSGVTQTPKHLITATGQRVTLRCSPRSGDLSVYWYQQSLDQGLQFLIQYYNGEERAKGNILERFSAQQFPDLHSELNLSSLELGDSALYFCASSVEGAGPYEQYFGPGTRLTVT.

The V and J genes are TRBV5-1 and TRBJ2-6; unclear D gene. V shed 5 bases and J shed 1 base, with 7 bases lying between them. The CDR3 runs to 14 residues. The germline V gene has CDR1 SGHRS and CDR2 YFSETQ. CDR3 coding DNA: TGCGCCAGCAGTCAGGATTCTGGGGCCAACGTCCTGACTTTC. Protein: CASSQDSGANVLTF.

The CDR3: CATSDPSGGSSYNEQFF. The CDR3 bases are TGTGCCACCAGTGATCCAAGCGGGGGAAGCTCCTACAATGAGCAGTTCTTC. V and J are TRBV24-1 and TRBJ2-1; TRBD2 matches at 8 bases. The CDR3 consists of 17 residues. Germline CDR1 and CDR2: KGHDR and SFDVKD. J gave up 0 bases and V 3 bases, and 6 bases lay outside the gene matches.

The CDR3 DNA reads TGTGCCAGCAGCTTAGAGGGCGTCGCCGGGGAGCTGTTTTTT. Translating it yields CASSLEGVAGELFF. The chain links TRBV13 to TRBJ2-2; D is unresolved. The CDR3 is 14 amino acids. Germline V CDR1 and CDR2: PRHDT, FYEKMQ (reference sequence). The ends were cut back, 1 base at V and 6 bases at J, with 9 bases in the middle.

V gene TRBV7-8 combines with J gene TRBJ2-1, with D possibly TRBD2 on 6 matching bases. CDR1 and CDR2 from the germline V gene are SGHVS and FQNEAQ. The CDR3 has 15 amino acids. Trimming removed 3 bases from V and 5 bases from J, with 14 bases in between. The CDR3 nucleotides are TGTGCCAGCAGCTTCGGGCTAGCGAACAACAATGAGCAGTTCTTC. This sequence encodes CASSFGLANNNEQFF.

The chain combines TRBV28 with TRBJ2-6; no clear D. V lost 4 bases and J lost 2, with 6 bases in between. CDR1 is MDHEN, CDR2 SYDVKM, per germline. The CDR3 sequence is 14 residues long. CDR3 residues: CASSSPPGANVLTF. The CDR3 DNA reads TGTGCCAGCAGTTCCCCGCCTGGGGCCAACGTCCTGACTTTC. Variable domain in full (rest from reference TRBV28 and TRBJ2-6): DVKVTQSSRYLVKRTGEKVFLECVQDMDHENMFWYRQDPGLGLRLIYFSYDVKMKEKGDIPEGYSVSREKKERFSLILESASTNQTSMYLCASSSPPGANVLTFGAGSRLTVL.

The chain's CDR3 is CASGWSRGIQPQHF. For the CDR3, the DNA is TGTGCCAGCGGCTGGAGCCGTGGGATTCAGCCCCAGCATTTT. The chain has TRBV28 and TRBJ1-5, with no clear D. CDR3 length: 14 amino acids. Germline lookup yields CDR1 MDHEN and CDR2 SYDVKM. V was clipped by 8 bases and J by 6 bases, with 17 bases between them.

The CDR3: CASSLAGRSSYEQYF. CDR3 coding DNA: TGTGCCAGCAGTTTAGCGGGAAGAAGCTCCTACGAGCAGTACTTC. V gene TRBV6-2 or TRBV6-3 combines with J gene TRBJ2-7; 8 bases align to TRBD2. Unmatched junction bases numbered 5, after V lost 4 bases and J lost 0 bases. The germline V gene has CDR1 MNHEY and CDR2 SVGEGT. This CDR3 has 15 residues.

This clone appeared a single time. This chain connects TRBV4-1 to TRBJ1-3; no reliable D call. The CDR3 is 15 amino acids. Germline CDR1 and CDR2: MGHRA and YSYEKL. Trimming stripped 4 bases from V and 6 bases from J, with 16 bases between. The CDR3 coding sequence is TGCGCCAGCAGCCTCGAAAACACCCTAGTAAACACCATATATTTT. Its protein is CASSLENTLVNTIYF.

The rearrangement uses TRBV28 and TRBJ1-4; weak D call: TRBD1 (5 bases). V dropped 3 bases and J dropped 2 bases, with 10 bases sitting between them. The CDR3 sequence is 15 residues long. The germline CDR1 and CDR2 sequences are MDHEN and SYDVKM. As DNA, the CDR3 is TGTGCCAGCAGTTTCGGGGCTCGCACTAATGAAAAACTGTTTTTT. Amino acid sequence: CASSFGARTNEKLFF.

The genes are TRBV10-2 and TRBJ2-2; TRBD2 matches at 7 bases. The V gene end was trimmed by 0 bases and the J gene end by 11 bases; junction bases not matched to a gene: 9. The CDR3 totals 15 residues. CDR1 WSHSY and CDR2 SAAADI come from the germline V gene. CDR3 sequence reads: CASSESALTSPELFF. The CDR3 nucleotides read TGCGCCAGCAGTGAGTCCGCCCTGACTAGCCCTGAGCTGTTTTTT.

The chain uses TRBV23-1 and TRBJ2-2; D possibly corresponds to TRBD1 (6 bases). TRBV23-1 is assigned to the ORF class and has an uncertain function. The CDR3 contains 15 residues. Trimming shortened V by 1 base and J by 0 bases, and 6 bases separated the two germline ends. CDR3 loop: CASSQWTANTGELFF. DNA of the CDR3: TGCGCCAGCAGTCAATGGACAGCGAACACCGGGGAGCTGTTTTTT.

V and J are TRBV25-1 and TRBJ1-2; possible D gene TRBD1, 5 bases. CDR1 is MGHDK and CDR2 is SYGVNS in the germline V gene. The CDR3 length is 18 residues. The V end was cut by 2 bases, the J end by 3 bases, with 22 bases between. The CDR3 DNA sequence: TGTGCCAGCAGTGAACCTTCCTCGGCCCCAGGGTTCCACTATGGCTACACCTTC. It specifies CASSEPSSAPGFHYGYTF.

The V and J genes are TRBV4-2 and TRBJ1-2, with a weak D call TRBD1 (5 bases). With 4 bases removed from V and 0 bases from J, the gap between germline ends came to 12 bases. The CDR3 is 15 residues long. Germline-derived CDR1 and CDR2 are LGHNA and YNFKEQ. The chain's CDR3 is CASSPDRMTNYGYTF. The CDR3 DNA sequence: TGTGCCAGCAGCCCAGACAGAATGACTAACTATGGCTACACCTTC.